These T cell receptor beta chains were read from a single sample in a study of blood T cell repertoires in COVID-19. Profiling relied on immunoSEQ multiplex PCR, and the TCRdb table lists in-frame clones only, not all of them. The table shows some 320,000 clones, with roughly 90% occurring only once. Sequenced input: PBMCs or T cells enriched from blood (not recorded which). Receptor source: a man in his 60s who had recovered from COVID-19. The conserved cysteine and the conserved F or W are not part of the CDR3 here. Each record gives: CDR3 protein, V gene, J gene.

cdr3_aa: ASSFILVMGFETQY
v_call: TRBV7-2
j_call: TRBJ2-5

cdr3_aa: ASSLSGRGTGVGYT
v_call: TRBV27
j_call: TRBJ1-2

cdr3_aa: ASSDSWGPNKMY
v_call: TRBV6-4
j_call: TRBJ2-3

cdr3_aa: ASSLTPGQGGPGYT
v_call: TRBV5-1
j_call: TRBJ1-2

cdr3_aa: ATSTPGQGKVQH
v_call: TRBV15
j_call: TRBJ1-5

cdr3_aa: ASSQEEAAAYNEQF
v_call: TRBV4-2
j_call: TRBJ2-1

cdr3_aa: ASSDGRAPTGELF
v_call: TRBV2
j_call: TRBJ2-2

cdr3_aa: ASRPAGQTYEQY
v_call: TRBV6-5
j_call: TRBJ2-7

cdr3_aa: ASSYAARNTEAF
v_call: TRBV6-2/TRBV6-3
j_call: TRBJ1-1

cdr3_aa: ASSVPGVETQY
v_call: TRBV5-1
j_call: TRBJ2-5

cdr3_aa: ASSLEGNARDTIY
v_call: TRBV11-2
j_call: TRBJ1-3

cdr3_aa: ASSELMNQPQH
v_call: TRBV6-1
j_call: TRBJ1-5

cdr3_aa: ASSPTGHSPGGYT
v_call: TRBV6-5
j_call: TRBJ1-2

cdr3_aa: ASSTRLRQGGTGELF
v_call: TRBV28
j_call: TRBJ2-2

cdr3_aa: ASSPQDSGNTIY
v_call: TRBV7-6
j_call: TRBJ1-3

cdr3_aa: ASRRTDLHYEQY
v_call: TRBV27
j_call: TRBJ2-7

cdr3_aa: ASSTRGEPPNEQF
v_call: TRBV5-1
j_call: TRBJ2-1

cdr3_aa: ASSLDSNSYEQY
v_call: TRBV5-1
j_call: TRBJ2-7

cdr3_aa: ASQRQATYEQY
v_call: TRBV28
j_call: TRBJ2-7

cdr3_aa: ASSQYLTSGRTYNEQF
v_call: TRBV3-1/TRBV3-2
j_call: TRBJ2-1

cdr3_aa: ATGTSGRSEETQY
v_call: TRBV24-1
j_call: TRBJ2-5

cdr3_aa: ASSLLRASDEQF
v_call: TRBV11-3
j_call: TRBJ2-1

cdr3_aa: ASSLDGTVATYEQY
v_call: TRBV11-3
j_call: TRBJ2-7

cdr3_aa: ASSSLGAEETQY
v_call: TRBV5-1
j_call: TRBJ2-5

cdr3_aa: AWSVQGFEQF
v_call: TRBV30
j_call: TRBJ2-1